The 27 T cell receptor beta chains presented below share a single source sample, sequenced in a study of radiation and T cells in renal cell carcinoma. This sample's time point: baseline pretreatment blood. Treatment indicated: 15 Gy SBRT to primary tumor, nephrectomy 4 weeks later. Method: immunoSEQ multiplex PCR; TCRdb's copy keeps in-frame clones and lacks some. The repertoire has approximately 120,000 clones, about four fifths of them found once; the top ten carry around 3%. Here the sequenced sample was blood, taken from a patient whose treatment included radiotherapy and nephrectomy. Receptors were obtained from a woman aged 60 to 75 with renal cell carcinoma.

The CDR3 protein is CASSFRGQGAYEQYF. In DNA form, the CDR3 reads TGTGCCAGCAGTTTTAGGGGACAGGGGGCCTACGAGCAGTACTTC. The chain combines TRBV7-2 with TRBJ2-7, with 11 bases aligning to TRBD1. Germline CDR1 reads SGHTA; CDR2 reads FQGNSA. CDR3 length: 15 residues. The J segment lost 2 bases and the V segment lost 6 bases, leaving 6 bases of the junction unmatched. Full variable domain (outside the CDR3, taken from reference TRBV7-2 and TRBJ2-7): GAGVSQSPSNKVTEKGKDVELRCDPISGHTALYWYRQSLGQGLEFLIYFQGNSAPDKSGLPSDRFSAERTGGSVSTLTIQRTQQEDSAVYLCASSFRGQGAYEQYFGPGTRLTVT.

The chain carries TRBV11-2 and TRBJ2-1, with TRBD1 identical over 9 bases. The trim removed 3 bases at V and 15 bases at J, leaving 9 bases unmatched. CDR3 length: 13 amino acids. CDR1 is SGHAT and CDR2 is FQNNGV in the germline V gene. In nucleotides, the CDR3 is TGTGCCAGCAGCTTTGGGGACAGGGCAAGACCGTTCTTC. Protein sequence: CASSFGDRARPFF.

V and J are TRBV5-5 and TRBJ2-2, with D perhaps TRBD2 (5 bases). Germline V lookup: CDR1 SGHKS, CDR2 YYEKEE (reference sequence). This CDR3 is 12 amino acids long. V was clipped by 2 bases and J by 7 bases, with 6 bases between them. The DNA of the CDR3 is TGTGCCAGCAGCTTAGGAGGCGGGGAGCTGTTTTTT. It codes for CASSLGGGELFF.

This sequence joins TRBV11-2 and TRBJ1-1; D gene uncertain. V was cut by 4 bases and J by 1 base, with 13 bases left in between. There are 15 residues in the CDR3. From germline, CDR1 is SGHAT and CDR2 FQNNGV. For the CDR3, the DNA is TGTGCCAGCAGCTCTCGAGGACCAACGAACACTGAAGCTTTCTTT. It translates to CASSSRGPTNTEAFF.

V gene TRBV10-3 combines with J gene TRBJ2-3; 10 bases are a match to TRBD1. The trim removed 0 bases at V and 8 bases at J, leaving 8 bases unmatched. CDR1 is ENHRY, CDR2 SYGVKD, per germline. This CDR3 spans 16 amino acids. The DNA of the CDR3 is TGTGCCATCAGTGAGTCTGGGACAGGGGAAGTGGGTACGCAGTATTTT. Translating gives CAISESGTGEVGTQYF.

This chain uses TRBV25-1 with TRBJ1-4; D ambiguous. CDR3 length equals 16 residues. Germline values: CDR1 MGHDK, CDR2 SYGVNS. V shed 4 bases and J shed 6 bases, with 18 bases lying between them. The CDR3 sequence is CASSAPRGRPDEKLFF. CDR3 coding DNA: TGTGCCAGCAGTGCACCAAGAGGGAGGCCTGATGAAAAACTGTTTTTT.

The genes are TRBV21-1 and TRBJ1-1; the D segment call TRBD1 is taken from the table without a DNA check. TRBV21-1 is assigned pseudogene status. This CDR3 contains 15 residues. CDR3 nucleotides: TGTGCCAGCAGCAAACAGGGGGCGCCTAACACTGAAGCTTTCTTT. It yields the protein CASSKQGAPNTEAFF.

As for this clone: The junction departs from germline at one end; a sequencing error may be responsible. This chain uses TRBV7-2 with TRBJ2-5; D not certain. Per the germline V gene, CDR1 is SGHTA and CDR2 is FQGNSA. The CDR3 runs to 14 residues. CDR3 residues: CASRLVGRQETQYF. The CDR3 DNA is TGTGCCAGCAGATTAGTGGGCAGACAAGAGACCCAGTACTTC. The entire variable domain, with the rest obtained from reference TRBV7-2 and TRBJ2-5, is as follows: GAGVSQSPSNKVTEKGKDVELRCDPISGHTALYWYRQSLGQGLEFLIYFQGNSAPDKSGLPSDRFSAERTGGSVSTLTIQRTQQEDSAVYLCASRLVGRQETQYFGPGTRLLVL.

The chain employs TRBV15 and TRBJ1-5; D is unclear. This CDR3 is built from 14 residues. V was shortened by 7 bases and J by 4 bases, with 14 bases between the two germline ends. Germline-derived CDR1 and CDR2 are LNHNV and YYDKDF (reference sequence). The CDR3 loop reads CATTEGFGNQPQHF. The CDR3 DNA follows: TGTGCCACCACGGAGGGCTTCGGGAATCAGCCCCAGCATTTT.

The chain couples TRBV27 to TRBJ2-5; 8 nucleotides align to TRBD2. Trimming removed 5 bases from V and 4 bases from J; junction bases left unmatched: 6. Germline assignment: CDR1 MNHEY and CDR2 SMNVEV (reference sequence). There are 14 residues in the CDR3. The CDR3 coding sequence is TGTGCCAGCAGTGTGTTAGCGGGGCGAGAGACCCAGTACTTC. Amino acids: CASSVLAGRETQYF.

The gene calls are TRBV5-1 and TRBJ2-5, with 8 bases fitting TRBD1. Gene TRBJ2-7 matches the end of the DNA better, so the J call may be wrong. CDR3 length equals 14 residues. The germline gives CDR1 SGHRS, CDR2 YFSETQ. Written as DNA, the CDR3 is TGCGCCAGCAGCCCTGGGACAGGATCCTACGAGCAGTACTTC. Protein sequence: CASSPGTGSYEQYF.

This sequence joins TRBV29-1 and TRBJ2-3; 8 bases align to TRBD2. CDR1 is SQVTM and CDR2 is ANQGSEA in the germline V gene. The length of the CDR3 is 16 residues. Trimming took 0 bases from V and 3 from J; bases not matched to a gene: 8. CDR3: CSVEEGLIAGTDTQYF. The CDR3 nucleotides read TGCAGCGTTGAAGAGGGGTTGATAGCGGGGACAGATACGCAGTATTTT.

This clone was observed a handful of times. The V and J genes are TRBV7-2 and TRBJ2-4, with D perhaps TRBD1 or TRBD2 (5 bases each). The germline V and J ends were trimmed by 5 bases and 8 bases, with 10 bases remaining between them. CDR3 length: 12 residues. The germline CDR1 and CDR2 sequences are SGHTA and FQGNSA. The CDR3, as DNA: TGTGCCAGCAGCCCCCGAGGGGACATTCAGTACTTC. It is translated as CASSPRGDIQYF.

The rearrangement uses TRBV4-2 and TRBJ1-5, with 7 bases matching TRBD1. CDR1 and CDR2 from the germline V gene are LGHNA and YNFKEQ. Trimming removed 1 base from V and 2 bases from J; junction bases left unmatched: 2. CDR3 length: 15 amino acids. The chain's CDR3 is CASSQVQGGNQPQHF. For the CDR3, the DNA is TGTGCCAGCAGCCAAGTGCAGGGGGGCAATCAGCCCCAGCATTTT.

V gene TRBV7-6 combines with J gene TRBJ1-6, with D tentatively TRBD1 (6 bases). With 2 bases removed from V and 5 bases from J, the gap between germline ends came to 7 bases. Per germline, CDR1 SGHVS and CDR2 FNYEAQ. The CDR3 totals 14 residues. CDR3 in amino acids: CASSLNRDNSPLHF. CDR3 DNA: TGTGCCAGCAGCTTAAACAGGGATAATTCACCCCTCCACTTT.

J is TRBJ1-5 and V is TRBV2, with 9 bases lining up with TRBD1. The V gene end was trimmed by 6 bases and the J gene end by 1 base; junction bases not matched to a gene: 4. The germline V gene has CDR1 SNHLY and CDR2 FYNNEI. The CDR3 totals 15 residues. CDR3 DNA sequence: TGTGCCAGCAGAACTGGGACAGGGAGCAATCAGCCCCAGCATTTT. It specifies CASRTGTGSNQPQHF. The entire variable domain, with the rest obtained from reference TRBV2 and TRBJ1-5, is as follows: EPEVTQTPSHQVTQMGQEVILRCVPISNHLYFYWYRQILGQKVEFLVSFYNNEISEKSEIFDDQFSVERPDGSNFTLKIRSTKLEDSAMYFCASRTGTGSNQPQHFGDGTRLSIL.

This clone was seen more than once but under ten times. This chain uses TRBV4-3 with TRBJ1-6; D uncertain. This CDR3 contains 16 residues. V was shortened by 2 bases and J by 10 bases, with 18 bases between the two germline ends. Germline loops: CDR1 LGHNA, CDR2 YSLEER. Here the CDR3 DNA reads TGCGCCAGCAGCCAAAAGACGAGTCCGGGCGAATCACCCCTCCACTTT. This sequence encodes CASSQKTSPGESPLHF.

In this sample, this clone turned up a few times. V usage is TRBV27 and J usage is TRBJ1-2, with D possibly TRBD1 on 5 matching bases. This CDR3 has 13 amino acids. Trimming pared 4 bases from V and 2 bases from J, leaving 8 bases between. Germline CDR1 MNHEY, CDR2 SMNVEV (reference sequence). This chain's CDR3 is CASSSRGNYGYTF. The CDR3 DNA reads TGTGCCAGCAGTTCAAGGGGCAACTATGGCTACACCTTC.

V and J are TRBV5-1 and TRBJ2-3; 7 positions match TRBD1. Trimming at V came to 2 bases and at J to 2 bases, leaving 5 bases not matched to a gene. This CDR3 contains 15 residues. In germline, CDR1 is SGHRS, CDR2 YFSETQ. The CDR3 bases are TGCGCCAGCAGCTTCGGGACAGCCGACACAGATACGCAGTATTTT. Protein sequence: CASSFGTADTDTQYF.

This sequence joins TRBV19 and TRBJ2-5; D is ambiguous. The CDR3 length is 13 residues. Germline CDR1 LNHDA, CDR2 SQIVND (reference sequence). Deletions cut 6 bases from V and 4 bases from J, with 12 bases between. The CDR3 DNA follows: TGTGCCAGTAGCTCGGGTCTGGGAGAGACCCAGTACTTC. It yields the protein CASSSGLGETQYF.

The rearrangement links TRBV9 to TRBJ1-6, with 10 bases lining up with TRBD1. J was trimmed by 3 bases and V by 4 bases; bases with no gene match: 7. CDR3 size: 17 residues. Germline V gene data show CDR1 as SGDLS and CDR2 as YYNGEE. CDR3 sequence: CASSLTGGADYNSPLHF. CDR3 nucleotide sequence: TGTGCCAGCAGCCTGACAGGGGGCGCCGACTATAATTCACCCCTCCACTTT.

The rearrangement joins TRBV19 to TRBJ1-4; no definite D call. CDR1 and CDR2 from the germline V gene are LNHDA and SQIVND (reference sequence). Trimming stripped 5 bases from V and 5 bases from J, with 12 bases between. CDR3 length: 14 residues. The CDR3 protein is CASSFGQRNEKLFF. The CDR3 bases are TGTGCCAGTAGTTTTGGCCAACGGAATGAAAAACTGTTTTTT.

A note on this clone: A read error may be the cause here, since a much bigger clone is one base away. The CDR3 protein is CASSRDRENIQYF. CDR3 coding DNA: TGTGCCAGCAGCCGGGACAGGGAAAACATTCAGTACTTC. The chain has TRBV6-1 and TRBJ2-4; TRBD1 aligns across 9 bases. The V gene's germline CDR1 is MNHNS and CDR2 SASEGT. Losses at the gene ends were 6 bases for V and 5 bases for J; bases not matched to a gene: 2. The CDR3 totals 13 residues.

This chain links TRBV27 with TRBJ2-7; maybe TRBD2 (5 bases). This CDR3 spans 14 amino acids. Trimming took off 4 bases at V and 2 bases at J, with 12 bases between the two ends. Per germline, CDR1 MNHEY and CDR2 SMNVEV (reference sequence). The DNA for the CDR3 is TGTGCCAGCAGTTCGACGGGAACTACCTACGAGCAGTACTTC. Protein product: CASSSTGTTYEQYF.

The chain uses TRBV5-1 and TRBJ1-4, with 7 bases identical to TRBD1. Germline CDR1 reads SGHRS; CDR2 reads YFSETQ. The CDR3 sequence is 16 residues long. V lost 3 bases and J lost 1; bases outside the gene matches: 6. For the CDR3, the DNA is TGCGCCAGCAGCTCCCAAAACAGGGGAACTAATGAAAAACTGTTTTTT. The encoded protein is CASSSQNRGTNEKLFF.

The chain employs TRBV6-1 and TRBJ1-5; D is ambiguous. V lost 6 bases and J lost 0, with 9 bases in between. CDR1 MNHNS and CDR2 SASEGT come from the germline V gene. The CDR3 totals 14 residues. CDR3 sequence: CASSEFASNQPQHF. The CDR3 region has the DNA TGTGCCAGCAGCGAATTCGCTAGCAATCAGCCCCAGCATTTT.

In this sample, this clone turned up a few times. The chain employs TRBV7-6 and TRBJ1-5, with 10 bases aligning to TRBD1. Losses at the gene ends were 3 bases for V and 7 bases for J; bases not matched to a gene: 6. Germline V gene lookup returns CDR1 SGHVS and CDR2 FNYEAQ. The CDR3 runs to 15 residues. As DNA, the CDR3 is TGTGCCAGCAGCTTGACACCGGGACAGGGGCAGCCCCAGCATTTT. This codes for CASSLTPGQGQPQHF.